This T cell receptor beta chain originates from a study of identical twins. This clonotype came up a few times. Its antigen is unknown. Study-wide results and limits: The more abundant beta clonotypes in cord blood had fewer insertions, and memory repertoires did not show this. Models underestimated how often monozygotic twins shared out-of-frame TCR alpha.

Only healthy Caucasians were enrolled as donors. TCRdb passed the 5' RACE reads through MiXCR, listing each CDR3 protein once. The sample lists 400,000 to 600,000 distinct CDR3 sequences; 20% to 25% were seen once. This same sample was also taken into another study, of yellow fever vaccine responses in identical twins.

The origin of this receptor is a woman aged 18-29 years in good health. The sequenced material came from CD4+ T cells sorted from blood.

In nucleotides, the CDR3 is TGTGCCAGCAGTCAGTTTGGGGCCGGCGAGCAGTACGTC. Its translation is CASSQFGAGEQYV. V usage is TRBV6-6 and J usage is TRBJ2-7; tentatively, D is TRBD1 (5 bases). The germline CDR1 and CDR2 sequences are MNHNY and SVGAGI (reference sequence). The CDR3 contains 13 residues. Trimming removed 5 bases from V and 6 bases from J, with 14 bases in between.